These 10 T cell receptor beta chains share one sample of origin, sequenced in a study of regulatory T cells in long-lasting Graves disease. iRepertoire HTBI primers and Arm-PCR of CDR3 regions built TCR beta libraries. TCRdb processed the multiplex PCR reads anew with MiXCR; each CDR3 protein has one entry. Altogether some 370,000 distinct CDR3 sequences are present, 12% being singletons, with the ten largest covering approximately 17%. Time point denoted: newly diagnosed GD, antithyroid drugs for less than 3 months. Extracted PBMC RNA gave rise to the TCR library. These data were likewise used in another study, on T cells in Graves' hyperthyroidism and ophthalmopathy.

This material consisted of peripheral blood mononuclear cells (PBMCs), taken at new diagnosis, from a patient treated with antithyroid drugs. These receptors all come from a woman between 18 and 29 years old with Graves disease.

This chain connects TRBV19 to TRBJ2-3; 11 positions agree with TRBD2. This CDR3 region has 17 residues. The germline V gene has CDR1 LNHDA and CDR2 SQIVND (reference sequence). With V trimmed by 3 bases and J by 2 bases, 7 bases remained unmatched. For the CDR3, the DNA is TGTGCCAGTAGTATGAGGCTAGCGGGAGGCTACACAGATACGCAGTATTTT. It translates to CASSMRLAGGYTDTQYF. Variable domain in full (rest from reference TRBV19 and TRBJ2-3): DGGITQSPKYLFRKEGQNVTLSCEQNLNHDAMYWYRQDPGQGLRLIYYSQIVNDFQKGDIAEGYSVSREKKESFPLTVTSAQKNPTAFYLCASSMRLAGGYTDTQYFGPGTRLTVL.

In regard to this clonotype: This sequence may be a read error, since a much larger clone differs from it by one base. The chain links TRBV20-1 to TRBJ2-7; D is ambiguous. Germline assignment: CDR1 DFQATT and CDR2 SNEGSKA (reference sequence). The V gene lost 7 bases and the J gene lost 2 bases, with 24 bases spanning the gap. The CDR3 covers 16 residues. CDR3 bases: TGCAGTGTGACGGGTGTCGGTTCGCAGTTCACCTACGAGCAGTACTTC. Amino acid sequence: CSVTGVGSQFTYEQYF.

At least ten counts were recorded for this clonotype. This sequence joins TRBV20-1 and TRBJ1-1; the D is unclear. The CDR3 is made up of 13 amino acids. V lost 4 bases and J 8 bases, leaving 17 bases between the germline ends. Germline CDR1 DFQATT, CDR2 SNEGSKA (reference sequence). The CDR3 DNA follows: TGCAGTGCTAAGGGCGGCCGCTCCGACGAAGCTTTCTTT. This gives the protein CSAKGGRSDEAFF.

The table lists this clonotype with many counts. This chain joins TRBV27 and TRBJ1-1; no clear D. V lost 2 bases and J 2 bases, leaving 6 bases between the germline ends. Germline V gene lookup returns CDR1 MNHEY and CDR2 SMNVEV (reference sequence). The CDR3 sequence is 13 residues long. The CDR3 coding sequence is TGTGCCAGCAGTTTACGATTCAACACTGAAGCTTTCTTT. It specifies CASSLRFNTEAFF.

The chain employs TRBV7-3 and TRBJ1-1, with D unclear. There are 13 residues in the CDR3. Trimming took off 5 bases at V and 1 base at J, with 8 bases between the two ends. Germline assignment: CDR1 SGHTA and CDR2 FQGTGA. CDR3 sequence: CASSNQRNTEAFF. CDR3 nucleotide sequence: TGTGCCAGCAGCAACCAAAGGAACACTGAAGCTTTCTTT. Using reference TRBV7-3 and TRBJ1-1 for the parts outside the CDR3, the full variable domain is GAGVSQTPSNKVTEKGKYVELRCDPISGHTALYWYRQSLGQGPEFLIYFQGTGAADDSGLPNDRFFAVRPEGSVSTLKIQRTERGDSAVYLCASSNQRNTEAFFGQGTRLTVV.

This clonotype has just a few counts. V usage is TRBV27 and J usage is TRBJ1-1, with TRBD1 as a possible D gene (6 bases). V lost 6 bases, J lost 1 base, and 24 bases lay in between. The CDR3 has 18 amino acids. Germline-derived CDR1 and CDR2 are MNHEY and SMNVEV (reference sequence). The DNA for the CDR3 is TGTGCCAGCAGCCGTATCACAGGGATTGGAGGTGAGAACACTGAAGCTTTCTTT. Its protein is CASSRITGIGGENTEAFF.

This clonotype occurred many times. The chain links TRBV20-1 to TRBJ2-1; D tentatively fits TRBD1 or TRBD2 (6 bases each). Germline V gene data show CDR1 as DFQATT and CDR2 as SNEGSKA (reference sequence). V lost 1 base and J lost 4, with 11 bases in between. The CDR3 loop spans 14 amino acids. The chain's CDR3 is CSARVVGGYNEQFF. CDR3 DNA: TGCAGTGCTAGAGTGGTAGGGGGGTACAATGAGCAGTTCTTC.

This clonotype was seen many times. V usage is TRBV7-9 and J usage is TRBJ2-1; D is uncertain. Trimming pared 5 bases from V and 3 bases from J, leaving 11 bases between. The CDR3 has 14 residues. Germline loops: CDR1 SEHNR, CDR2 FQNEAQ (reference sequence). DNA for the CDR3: TGTGCCAGCAGCCAACGAAGGAACTACAATGAGCAGTTCTTC. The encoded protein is CASSQRRNYNEQFF.

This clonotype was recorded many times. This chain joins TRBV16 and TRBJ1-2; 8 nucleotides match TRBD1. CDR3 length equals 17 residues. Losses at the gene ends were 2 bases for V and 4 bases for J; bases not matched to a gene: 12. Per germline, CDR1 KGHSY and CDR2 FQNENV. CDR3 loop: CASSQRLTGQGGYGYTF. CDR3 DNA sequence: TGTGCCAGCAGCCAACGCCTCACCGGACAGGGCGGCTATGGCTACACCTTC.

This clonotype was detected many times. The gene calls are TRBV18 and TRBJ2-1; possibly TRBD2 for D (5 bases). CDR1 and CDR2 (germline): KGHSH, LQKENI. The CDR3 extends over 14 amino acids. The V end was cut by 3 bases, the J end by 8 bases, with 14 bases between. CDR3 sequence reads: CASSPVFGNDEQFF. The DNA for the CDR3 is TGTGCCAGCTCACCGGTATTCGGGAACGATGAGCAGTTCTTC.